This T cell receptor beta chain was sequenced for a study of OX40 agonist ivuxolimab in advanced cancers. Some clones are missing from TCRdb's copy, which holds only in-frame ones; the method was immunoSEQ multiplex PCR. Of fewer than 45,000 clones in the sample, 70% to 90% are singletons; the top ten hold around 0.5%. The sequence derives from an adult with an advanced solid tumor such as melanoma, head and neck, liver or kidney cancer. The specimen was CD4+ or CD8+ T cells sorted from blood, collected in a trial of the OX40 agonist ivuxolimab.

This CDR3 is CASSPQQGETQYF. The CDR3 DNA sequence: TGTGCCAGCTCACCGCAGCAGGGGGAGACCCAGTACTTC. This chain connects TRBV18 to TRBJ2-5, with D possibly matching TRBD1 (6 bases). V was shortened by 3 bases and J by 5 bases, with 10 bases between the two germline ends. The CDR3 is made up of 13 amino acids. Germline V CDR1 and CDR2: KGHSH, LQKENI.